These T cell receptor beta chains were read from a single sample in a study of blood T cells in healthy people across ages. A single record per CDR3 protein comes from TCRdb applying MiXCR to the 5' RACE reads. The sample carries about 650,000 distinct CDR3 sequences, roughly 30% recorded once. The sequenced material came from blood. These receptors originate from an elderly woman in good health. Both conserved end residues are part of each CDR3. A D gene is named only where the DNA matches it firmly. Rows may omit the clone size; those that give it use once, few, many or a size class.

TRBJ1-4 . . TRBV30 TGTGCCTGGAGCGCAGAATCTAATGAAAAACTGTTTTTT CAWSAESNEKLFF
TRBJ2-5 TRBD2 . TRBV7-2 TGCGCCAGCAGCAGCCTAGCGGGAGAGGCAGAGACCCAGTACTTC CASSSLAGEAETQYF
TRBJ2-1 TRBD2 many TRBV20-1 TGCAGTGCGCCAGATTGGGGGGGGGGAAGAGAGCAGTTCTTC CSAPDWGGGREQFF
TRBJ2-3 . once TRBV7-2 TGTGCCAGCTGTTCCGCGCAGAACACAGATACGCAGTATTTT CASCSAQNTDTQYF
TRBJ2-7 TRBD1 . TRBV7-6 TGTGCCAGCAGCTCGGGACAGGGGGCTCAAACGACCTACGAGCAGTACTTC CASSSGQGAQTTYEQYF
TRBJ1-1 TRBD1 . TRBV6-2/TRBV6-3 TGTGCCAGCAGTTACCCCACAGGGGGCGGTGGGAACACTGAAGCTTTCTTT CASSYPTGGGGNTEAFF
TRBJ2-3 . many TRBV14 TGTGCCAGCAGCCAAGATCCGGCGGGACACCAGTATTTT CASSQDPAGHQYF
TRBJ1-4 . many TRBV20-1 TGCAGTGCTAGAGAACCGGGGTCCGAACTGTTTTTT CSAREPGSELFF
TRBJ2-1 TRBD2 many TRBV29-1 TGCAGCGTTGCTAGCGGGGAGAGGAATGAGCAGTTCTTC CSVASGERNEQFF
TRBJ2-5 TRBD2 . TRBV5-8 TGTGCCGGCAGCTTAGGACTAGCCCAAGAGACCCAGTACTTC CAGSLGLAQETQYF